The clone carrying this T cell receptor beta chain occurred many times. Its antigen is still unknown. CDR3 length: 14 amino acids. Trimming cost V 5 bases and J 9 bases, with 17 bases left between them. Each CDR3 protein is one row after TCRdb ran MiXCR on the 5' RACE reads. The sample has over 350,000 distinct CDR3 sequences, 16% seen once. The data belong to a study of T-cell memory formation after mild COVID-19. Notes on the study in general: Certain responding clones were present in pre-infection memory, suggesting participation of cross-reactive memory.

This clonotype was obtained from a young man who had mild COVID-19 (a few samples of this study predate the infection). Cell type and time point are not known. Sequencing was performed on PBMCs or a T cell subset sorted from them (not recorded which). The chain has TRBV12-3 or TRBV12-4 and TRBJ2-1; TRBD2 might be the D (7 bases). The DNA for the CDR3 is TGTGCCAGCAGTCCGCAGGCGGGGGCTGGTGAGCAGTTCTTC. Its translation: CASSPQAGAGEQFF.